This T cell receptor beta chain is from a study of early T cells in non-severe SARS-CoV-2 infection. Study-wide context: The sequenced material was bulk RNA from unsorted whole blood, and its chains were unpaired.

Between the trimmed V and J ends, which lost 2 bases and 0 bases, there was a span of 10 bases. This CDR3 contains 15 residues. Germline V gene sequence: CDR1 DFQATT, CDR2 SNEGSKA (reference sequence). General study results and limits: Lookups in VDJdb leaned toward anti-spike CD8 responses and missed private and CD4 specificities.

This clonotype was seen repeatedly, ten times or more. Its specificity is not known. Tagging with unique molecular identifiers was applied to individual cDNA molecules. Via MiXCR, TCRdb re-called the 5' RACE reads, giving one row per CDR3 protein. The profile shows about 38,000 distinct CDR3 sequences, roughly 4.4% of them singletons. Material: whole blood. The receptor comes from an adult who was a healthcare worker with PCR-confirmed SARS-CoV-2 infection or an uninfected control (not recorded which). V gene TRBV20-1 combines with J gene TRBJ1-4; D possibly corresponds to TRBD1 (6 bases). Here the CDR3 DNA reads TGCAGTGCTAGACCTAGGACAGCAACTAATGAAAAACTGTTTTTT. Translated: CSARPRTATNEKLFF.